The clone carrying this TCR beta chain was recorded many times. What it binds is not known. The sequence runs out 3 residues before the end of the CDR3; the remainder is reconstructed from the germline J gene. Repertoires were generated with immunoSEQ multiplex PCR, while TCRdb's copy carries only in-frame clones and drops some. The table lists about 42,000 clones, with no singletons. The germline V gene encodes CDR1 SGHDT and CDR2 YYEEEE. The V and J ends lost 2 bases and 3 bases, in that order; junction bases with no gene match: 8. This CDR3 is 15 amino acids long. Caucasian heritage predominated among both patients and controls. The data are from a study of T cell clonality in common variable immunodeficiency. Study results and limitations: T cell subpopulation sequencing would be needed to explain CVID clonality. In common variable immunodeficiency, TCR beta chains reportedly carried fewer deletions and N-nucleotide insertions. Shared TCRbeta clones were fewer between CVID subjects than controls.

The chain is built from TRBV5-6 and TRBJ2-7, with 7 positions matching TRBD2. Sequencing input: peripheral blood mononuclear cells. This sequence was found in a person aged 18 to 70 in good health. CDR3 DNA (partial): TGTGCCAGCAGCTTTTACGGCGGGAGTAACTACGAG. Protein sequence: CASSFYGGSNYE. The CDR3 reads in full as CASSFYGGSNYEQYF.